This TCR beta chain is from a study of chronic HIV infection and antiretroviral therapy. V lost 3 bases to trimming and J lost 2 bases, with 9 bases between them. Per germline, CDR1 DFQATT and CDR2 SNEGSKA (reference sequence). The CDR3 spans 13 residues. TCRdb re-called the 5' RACE reads through MiXCR, storing one row per CDR3 protein. The sample contains more than 40,000 distinct CDR3 sequences, approximately 19% of which appear only once. V usage is TRBV20-1 and J usage is TRBJ2-3; maybe TRBD1 (5 bases). The sequence derives from an adult who had HIV and had not received antiretroviral therapy, or was an uninfected healthy control (not recorded which). What was sequenced was peripheral blood. CDR3 in amino acids: CSASVGATDTQYF. The CDR3, as DNA: TGCAGTGCTAGTGTTGGGGCCACAGATACGCAGTATTTT.